This T cell receptor beta chain originates from a study of shared clonotypes between healthy human individuals. Looking at the study overall: Contributing individuals were two females and three males aged 18 to 49.

Measured with immunoSEQ multiplex PCR; TCRdb has only the in-frame clones, and not every one. Of a few million clones in the sample, just over 90% were seen once. Whole-study results and caveats: Compared with memory subsets, naive subsets generally had larger estimated richness.

Germline V gene data show CDR1 as GTSNPN and CDR2 as SVGIG (reference sequence). CDR3 length: 13 amino acids. On this clone: What it recognizes is unknown.

The sample taken for sequencing was naive CD4+ T cells sorted from blood. The subset was: CD45RA+ positively selected. The TCR originated in a man between 18 and 35 years old in good health. The chain combines TRBV30 with TRBJ2-5; D is undetermined. The end of the DNA is better explained by TRBJ2-7, so the J call may be wrong. CDR3 bases: TGTGCCTGGAGTGTACATCCTCCCTACGAGCAGTACTTC. Translated: CAWSVHPPYEQYF.